A selection of T cell receptor beta chains follows, all from one sample in a study of blood T cell repertoires in COVID-19. The table came from immunoSEQ multiplex PCR; TCRdb's copy has only in-frame clones and leaves some out. The table shows 150,000 to 200,000 clones, with 80% to 90% occurring only once. The sequenced sample was peripheral blood. These receptors originate from a man between 70 and 80 years old with active or convalescent COVID-19. Each CDR3 is given with its conserved first and last residue. A D gene is named only where the DNA matches it firmly. Size is stated for part of the rows, as once, few or many counts, or as a class when the clone is expanded.

cdr3_aa: CASSDRGRRETQYF; cdr3_nt: TGTGCCAGCAGCGACAGGGGTCGCAGAGAGACCCAGTACTTC; clone_size: .; j_call: TRBJ2-5; v_call: TRBV7-9; d_call: TRBD1
cdr3_aa: CASSQEETGFGYTF; cdr3_nt: TGCGCCAGCAGCCAAGAAGAGACAGGGTTTGGCTACACCTTC; clone_size: .; j_call: TRBJ1-2; v_call: TRBV4-1; d_call: TRBD1
cdr3_aa: CASSFEGQVQFF; cdr3_nt: TGTGCCAGCAGTTTTGAGGGCCAGGTGCAGTTCTTC; clone_size: .; j_call: TRBJ2-1; v_call: TRBV12-3/TRBV12-4; d_call: .
cdr3_aa: CAWETVSGAGGYTF; cdr3_nt: TGTGCCTGGGAGACGGTATCAGGGGCGGGTGGCTACACCTTC; clone_size: .; j_call: TRBJ1-2; v_call: TRBV30; d_call: .
cdr3_aa: CSVHGTENTEAFF; cdr3_nt: TGCAGCGTTCACGGGACAGAGAACACTGAAGCTTTCTTT; clone_size: .; j_call: TRBJ1-1; v_call: TRBV29-1; d_call: TRBD1
cdr3_aa: CASSFGTGGDEQYF; cdr3_nt: TGTGCCAGCAGCTTCGGGACAGGGGGAGACGAGCAGTACTTC; clone_size: .; j_call: TRBJ2-7; v_call: TRBV7-9; d_call: TRBD1
cdr3_aa: CASSLWARHEKLFF; cdr3_nt: TGTGCCAGCAGTTTATGGGCCAGGCATGAAAAACTGTTTTTT; clone_size: .; j_call: TRBJ1-4; v_call: TRBV28; d_call: .
cdr3_aa: CASRRQGDSGYTF; cdr3_nt: TGTGCCAGCAGGCGACAGGGGGATAGTGGCTACACCTTC; clone_size: .; j_call: TRBJ1-2; v_call: TRBV6-5; d_call: TRBD1
cdr3_aa: CASSLRGGPGNTIYF; cdr3_nt: TGCGCCAGCAGCTTGCGTGGGGGCCCTGGAAACACCATATATTTT; clone_size: .; j_call: TRBJ1-3; v_call: TRBV5-1; d_call: .
cdr3_aa: CASSNPRSGSPDTQYF; cdr3_nt: TGTGCCAGTAGTAACCCTAGGAGCGGGAGTCCAGATACGCAGTATTTT; clone_size: .; j_call: TRBJ2-3; v_call: TRBV19; d_call: TRBD2
cdr3_aa: CASSYGGGNIQYF; cdr3_nt: TGTGCCAGCAGCTATGGAGGAGGAAACATTCAGTACTTC; clone_size: once; j_call: TRBJ2-4; v_call: TRBV6-5; d_call: .
cdr3_aa: CASSQTGQGEVFYGYTF; cdr3_nt: TGTGCCAGTAGCCAGACCGGGCAGGGTGAAGTTTTCTATGGCTACACCTTC; clone_size: .; j_call: TRBJ1-2; v_call: TRBV19; d_call: .
cdr3_aa: CASTDSNSPLHF; cdr3_nt: TGCGCCAGCACCGACAGCAATTCACCCCTCCACTTT; clone_size: .; j_call: TRBJ1-6; v_call: TRBV10-2; d_call: .
cdr3_aa: CASSPNEGVYGYTF; cdr3_nt: TGTGCCAGCAGCCCCAACGAGGGGGTGTATGGCTACACCTTC; clone_size: .; j_call: TRBJ1-2; v_call: TRBV14; d_call: .
cdr3_aa: CASSPRGQGNKNIQYF; cdr3_nt: TGTGCCAGCAGCCCGAGAGGGCAGGGGAACAAAAACATTCAGTACTTC; clone_size: .; j_call: TRBJ2-4; v_call: TRBV21-1; d_call: .
cdr3_aa: CASSPRARGSNQPQHF; cdr3_nt: TGTGCCAGCAGCCCCCGGGCCAGGGGTAGCAATCAGCCCCAGCATTTT; clone_size: .; j_call: TRBJ1-5; v_call: TRBV28; d_call: .
cdr3_aa: CASRASSTVYNEQFF; cdr3_nt: TGTGCCAGCAGGGCCTCCAGCACAGTATACAATGAGCAGTTCTTC; clone_size: .; j_call: TRBJ2-1; v_call: TRBV7-8; d_call: .
cdr3_aa: CASGRQNTEAFF; cdr3_nt: TGTGCCAGCGGGCGTCAGAACACTGAAGCTTTCTTT; clone_size: .; j_call: TRBJ1-1; v_call: TRBV2; d_call: .
cdr3_aa: CASSLSTSGGTDTQYF; cdr3_nt: TGTGCCAGCAGTTTGTCGACTAGCGGGGGCACAGATACGCAGTATTTT; clone_size: .; j_call: TRBJ2-3; v_call: TRBV28; d_call: TRBD2
cdr3_aa: CASSYGGVQFF; cdr3_nt: TGTGCCAGCAGCTACGGGGGTGTGCAGTTCTTC; clone_size: .; j_call: TRBJ2-1; v_call: TRBV7-2; d_call: .
cdr3_aa: CASEGVIPTDTQYF; cdr3_nt: TGTGCCAGCGAGGGGGTAATTCCCACAGATACGCAGTATTTT; clone_size: .; j_call: TRBJ2-3; v_call: TRBV7-2; d_call: .
cdr3_aa: CASSLVVLGAQYF; cdr3_nt: TGTGCCAGCAGCTTGGTGGTCCTAGGGGCCCAGTACTTC; clone_size: .; j_call: TRBJ2-5; v_call: TRBV5-6; d_call: .
cdr3_aa: CASSGGQGSYEQYF; cdr3_nt: TGTGCCAGCAGCGGGGGACAGGGTAGTTACGAGCAGTACTTC; clone_size: .; j_call: TRBJ2-7; v_call: TRBV5-4; d_call: TRBD1
cdr3_aa: CASSPLDSIYGYTF; cdr3_nt: TGTGCCAGCTCACCATTAGACAGCATCTATGGCTACACCTTC; clone_size: .; j_call: TRBJ1-2; v_call: TRBV18; d_call: .
cdr3_aa: CASSPRQGSNEKLFF; cdr3_nt: TGTGCCAGCTCACCACGACAGGGGTCTAATGAAAAACTGTTTTTT; clone_size: .; j_call: TRBJ1-4; v_call: TRBV18; d_call: TRBD1
cdr3_aa: CSVEEQGAGGYTF; cdr3_nt: TGCAGCGTTGAAGAGCAGGGGGCTGGTGGCTACACCTTC; clone_size: .; j_call: TRBJ1-2; v_call: TRBV29-1; d_call: TRBD1
cdr3_aa: CASSATGVREQYF; cdr3_nt: TGTGCCAGTAGTGCTACCGGGGTGAGGGAGCAGTACTTC; clone_size: .; j_call: TRBJ2-7; v_call: TRBV19; d_call: .
cdr3_aa: CASSTTLVGPPWVYEQYF; cdr3_nt: TGTGCCAGTAGTACGACACTAGTCGGACCGCCTTGGGTGTACGAGCAGTACTTC; clone_size: .; j_call: TRBJ2-7; v_call: TRBV19; d_call: .
cdr3_aa: CASSLDYSGGQFF; cdr3_nt: TGTGCCAGCAGCTTAGATTATAGCGGGGGGCAGTTCTTC; clone_size: .; j_call: TRBJ2-1; v_call: TRBV7-9; d_call: TRBD2
cdr3_aa: CASSQTDSGNTIYF; cdr3_nt: TGTGCCAGCAGTCAAACAGACTCTGGAAACACCATATATTTT; clone_size: .; j_call: TRBJ1-3; v_call: TRBV6-5; d_call: .
cdr3_aa: CASSPQRLAGGSTYEQYF; cdr3_nt: TGTGCCAGTAGTCCCCAACGACTAGCGGGGGGCTCAACCTACGAGCAGTACTTC; clone_size: few; j_call: TRBJ2-7; v_call: TRBV19; d_call: TRBD2
cdr3_aa: CASSLDSHSGNTIYF; cdr3_nt: TGTGCCAGCAGCTTAGATTCCCACTCTGGAAACACCATATATTTT; clone_size: .; j_call: TRBJ1-3; v_call: TRBV7-9; d_call: .
cdr3_aa: CASSLIPGSGANVLTF; cdr3_nt: TGTGCCAGCAGTTTGATCCCCGGCTCTGGGGCCAACGTCCTGACTTTC; clone_size: .; j_call: TRBJ2-6; v_call: TRBV28; d_call: .
cdr3_aa: CASSDKGGNQPQHF; cdr3_nt: TGTGCCAGCAGTGACAAGGGAGGCAATCAGCCCCAGCATTTT; clone_size: few; j_call: TRBJ1-5; v_call: TRBV6-4; d_call: .
cdr3_aa: CASSQIGQNNEQFF; cdr3_nt: TGTGCCAGCAGTCAAATCGGACAGAACAATGAGCAGTTCTTC; clone_size: .; j_call: TRBJ2-1; v_call: TRBV7-7; d_call: .
cdr3_aa: CASSLGLAAQETQYF; cdr3_nt: TGTGCCAGCAGCTTAGGACTAGCGGCACAAGAGACCCAGTACTTC; clone_size: .; j_call: TRBJ2-5; v_call: TRBV11-3; d_call: TRBD2
cdr3_aa: CASSSHRDSQSVNTGELFF; cdr3_nt: TGTGCCAGCAGCTCACATCGGGACTCCCAGAGCGTCAACACCGGGGAGCTGTTTTTT; clone_size: .; j_call: TRBJ2-2; v_call: TRBV13; d_call: .
cdr3_aa: CASSYSSFPGLGHYNEQFF; cdr3_nt: TGTGCCAGCAGTTACTCGAGTTTCCCGGGACTAGGCCACTACAATGAGCAGTTCTTC; clone_size: few; j_call: TRBJ2-1; v_call: TRBV6-2/TRBV6-3; d_call: TRBD2
cdr3_aa: CASSMTGYEQYF; cdr3_nt: TGTGCCAGCAGCATGACAGGGTACGAGCAGTACTTC; clone_size: .; j_call: TRBJ2-7; v_call: TRBV6-5; d_call: TRBD1
cdr3_aa: CASSKTGTGYYEQYF; cdr3_nt: TGTGCCAGCAGTAAAACCGGGACAGGGTACTACGAGCAGTACTTC; clone_size: .; j_call: TRBJ2-7; v_call: TRBV27; d_call: TRBD1
cdr3_aa: CASSYGGADNSPLHF; cdr3_nt: TGTGCCAGCAGTTACGGCGGGGCAGATAATTCACCCCTCCACTTT; clone_size: .; j_call: TRBJ1-6; v_call: TRBV6-2/TRBV6-3; d_call: .
cdr3_aa: CASSVGGRTDTQYF; cdr3_nt: TGTGCCAGCAGCGTAGGAGGGAGGACAGATACGCAGTATTTT; clone_size: .; j_call: TRBJ2-3; v_call: TRBV9; d_call: .
cdr3_aa: CASSLDGSYEQYF; cdr3_nt: TGTGCCAGCAGCTTAGATGGGAGCTACGAGCAGTACTTC; clone_size: .; j_call: TRBJ2-7; v_call: TRBV7-9; d_call: .
cdr3_aa: CASSNGAGVETQYF; cdr3_nt: TGTGCCAGCAGCAACGGAGCGGGAGTTGAGACCCAGTACTTC; clone_size: .; j_call: TRBJ2-5; v_call: TRBV7-2; d_call: TRBD2
cdr3_aa: CASSVGTLSRYEQFF; cdr3_nt: TGTGCCAGCAGCGTCGGGACATTGTCCCGTTATGAGCAGTTCTTC; clone_size: .; j_call: TRBJ2-1; v_call: TRBV9; d_call: .
cdr3_aa: CASSPAYGTDYSYEQYF; cdr3_nt: TGTGCCAGCAGCCCGGCCTACGGGACAGACTACTCCTACGAGCAGTACTTC; clone_size: .; j_call: TRBJ2-7; v_call: TRBV28; d_call: TRBD1
cdr3_aa: CASRRQGSTEAFF; cdr3_nt: TGTGCCAGTAGACGACAGGGGTCCACTGAAGCTTTCTTT; clone_size: .; j_call: TRBJ1-1; v_call: TRBV19; d_call: TRBD1
cdr3_aa: CASSFVTGGPSSYEQYF; cdr3_nt: TGTGCCAGCAGTTTTGTGACGGGAGGCCCATCCTCCTACGAGCAGTACTTC; clone_size: .; j_call: TRBJ2-7; v_call: TRBV28; d_call: TRBD2
cdr3_aa: CASRGGLPRTQYF; cdr3_nt: TGTGCCAGCAGGGGGGGACTGCCCCGGACCCAGTACTTC; clone_size: .; j_call: TRBJ2-5; v_call: TRBV28; d_call: .
cdr3_aa: CASSFSGGSTDTQYF; cdr3_nt: TGTGCCAGCAGTTTCTCCGGGGGTAGCACAGATACGCAGTATTTT; clone_size: .; j_call: TRBJ2-3; v_call: TRBV28; d_call: .
cdr3_aa: CASSQRIPGQGNSGANVLTF; cdr3_nt: TGCGCCAGCAGCCAACGGATCCCGGGACAGGGAAACTCTGGGGCCAACGTCCTGACTTTC; clone_size: .; j_call: TRBJ2-6; v_call: TRBV4-1; d_call: TRBD1
cdr3_aa: CASRSGAIWNEQFF; cdr3_nt: TGTGCCAGTAGATCTGGGGCTATTTGGAATGAGCAGTTCTTC; clone_size: few; j_call: TRBJ2-1; v_call: TRBV19; d_call: .
cdr3_aa: CASSLAGGMDIEQFF; cdr3_nt: TGCGCCAGCAGCTTGGCAGGGGGCATGGACATTGAGCAGTTCTTC; clone_size: few; j_call: TRBJ2-1; v_call: TRBV5-1; d_call: TRBD1
cdr3_aa: CASSLLGGRSSPLHF; cdr3_nt: TGTGCCAGCAGTTTGCTAGGCGGGCGGAGTTCACCCCTCCACTTT; clone_size: once; j_call: TRBJ1-6; v_call: TRBV28; d_call: .
cdr3_aa: CASRHQGLVVGNEQFF; cdr3_nt: TGTGCCAGCAGACACCAGGGACTAGTAGTTGGGAATGAGCAGTTCTTC; clone_size: .; j_call: TRBJ2-1; v_call: TRBV28; d_call: TRBD2